This T cell receptor beta chain stems from a study of CD8+ T cells in alopecia areata. Extracted from the samples, RNA was reverse transcribed into cDNA to serve as the sequencing template. Data came from immunoSEQ multiplex PCR; TCRdb stores just in-frame clones and leaves some out. Counted here are around 300,000 clones, approximately 60% occurring once; the ten biggest clones make up 0.75% to 0.95%. This sample's treatment: oral pan-JAK inhibitor, 5-10 mg twice daily. The sample consisted of CD4+ T cells sorted from blood, taken around week 54, from a patient treated with tofacitinib. This receptor was identified in a human donor with alopecia areata.

The CDR3 nucleotides are TGTGCCAGCAGTGGACCGGGGGACATCCAACCCCTCCACTTT. Residues: CASSGPGDIQPLHF. This chain uses TRBV25-1 with TRBJ1-6; perhaps TRBD1 as D (6 bases). Germline V gene data show CDR1 as MGHDK and CDR2 as SYGVNS. CDR3 length: 14 amino acids. The ends were cut back, 4 bases at V and 12 bases at J, with 16 bases in the middle.